A single sample is the source of the 2 T cell receptor beta chains below, sequenced in a study of T cells in Graves' hyperthyroidism and ophthalmopathy. Using RNA transcripts as the source, TCR beta CDR3 regions were amplified. The HTBI set primed first-round TCR CDR3 RT-PCR. TCRdb processed the multiplex PCR reads anew with MiXCR; each CDR3 protein has one entry. The sample gives fewer than 550,000 distinct CDR3 sequences, roughly 25% of which show up once; approximately 10% is in the top ten. Sequencing was performed on blood. All receptors derive from a woman in her 30s with Graves' ophthalmopathy.

This clonotype occurred a few times. Just one base apart from a much larger clone, this may be a read error. V is TRBV7-9 and J is TRBJ2-5; D is unresolved. The CDR3 covers 13 residues. Germline V CDR1 and CDR2: SEHNR, FQNEAQ (reference sequence). The CDR3 sequence is CASSPRGDETKYF. For the CDR3, the DNA is TGTGCCAGCAGCCCACGAGGAGACGAGACCAAGTACTTC.

J is TRBJ1-2 and V is TRBV6-1, with 7 bases identical to TRBD1. V shed 6 bases and J 6 bases; nucleotides not matched to a gene: 10. The CDR3 extends over 14 amino acids. Germline-derived CDR1 and CDR2 are MNHNS and SASEGT. The CDR3 spells CASRDGQERHGYTF. Here the CDR3 DNA reads TGTGCCAGCAGGGACGGACAGGAGCGACATGGCTACACCTTC.